Each of the 25 T cell receptor beta chains below was sequenced from the same sample in a study of cytomegalovirus exposure and HLA in healthy donors. 13 Jbeta primers and 60 Vbeta primers were used for the PCR. Assay: immunoSEQ multiplex PCR; the TCRdb copy retains only in-frame clones and omits some. The sample yields under 200,000 clones, roughly 75% seen once. Sequenced sample: PBMCs. All receptors derive from a female donor in good health and CMV-seronegative.

V and J are TRBV7-2 and TRBJ1-3, with D perhaps TRBD1 (5 bases). This CDR3 is 15 amino acids long. Germline CDR1 and CDR2: SGHTA and FQGNSA. V was clipped by 8 bases and J by 2 bases, with 16 bases between them. The DNA of the CDR3 is TGTGCCAGCGTGGGTTTGGGGGGGACTGGAAACACCATATATTTT. Translating it yields CASVGLGGTGNTIYF.

The rearrangement uses TRBV18 and TRBJ2-7; 8 bases are shared with TRBD1. The CDR3 spans 17 residues. V dropped 6 bases and J dropped 0; count of bases not matched to a gene: 13. The V gene's germline CDR1 is KGHSH and CDR2 LQKENI. CDR3 amino acids: CASSRGQGPLFSYEQYF. The CDR3 DNA reads as TGTGCCAGCTCCCGAGGACAGGGCCCTCTTTTCTCCTACGAGCAGTACTTC. Variable domain in full (rest from reference TRBV18 and TRBJ2-7): NAGVMQNPRHLVRRRGQEARLRCSPMKGHSHVYWYRQLPEEGLKFMVYLQKENIIDESGMPKERFSAEFPKEGPSILRIQQVVRGDSAAYFCASSRGQGPLFSYEQYFGPGTRLTVT.

The chain uses TRBV6-5 and TRBJ2-3, with a weak D call TRBD1 (6 bases). The ends were cut back, 6 bases at V and 7 bases at J, with 17 bases in the middle. The CDR3 is 14 residues long. Germline CDR1 is MNHEY and CDR2 is SVGAGI. The CDR3 is CASSQALGTHTQYF. For the CDR3, the DNA is TGTGCCAGCAGCCAAGCCCTGGGGACACATACGCAGTATTTT.

The V and J genes are TRBV5-1 and TRBJ1-1, with 7 bases that match TRBD1. Germline CDR1 SGHRS, CDR2 YFSETQ. The ends lost 0 bases at V and 4 bases at J; junction bases unmatched: 6. This CDR3 comprises 15 residues. CDR3 residues: CASSLVEGARTEAFF. The CDR3 region has the DNA TGCGCCAGCAGCTTGGTGGAGGGGGCCCGCACTGAAGCTTTCTTT.

The V gene is TRBV7-8, the J gene TRBJ2-5; TRBD2 might be the D (6 bases). This CDR3 contains 14 residues. CDR1 and CDR2 from the germline V gene are SGHVS and FQNEAQ. Trimming removed 3 bases from V and 5 bases from J, with 13 bases in between. The CDR3 DNA follows: TGTGCCAGCAGCTTCGAGGCGGGGAGGGAGACCCAGTACTTC. This sequence encodes CASSFEAGRETQYF. Full variable domain (remainder filled in from reference TRBV7-8 and TRBJ2-5): GAGVSQSPRYKVAKRGQDVALRCDPISGHVSLFWYQQALGQGPEFLTYFQNEAQLDKSGLPSDRFFAERPEGSVSTLKIQRTQQEDSAVYLCASSFEAGRETQYFGPGTRLLVL.

This sequence joins TRBV4-2 and TRBJ2-1; 7 bases agree with TRBD1. The CDR3 consists of 15 residues. V gave up 4 bases and J gave up 5 bases; unmatched junction bases: 8. Germline lookup yields CDR1 LGHNA and CDR2 YNFKEQ. In nucleotides, the CDR3 is TGTGCCAGCAGCCGTACCGGGACAGCAGACAATGAGCAGTTCTTC. It codes for CASSRTGTADNEQFF.

The chain employs TRBV7-2 and TRBJ2-7; D remains unclear. Germline V gives CDR1 SGHTA, CDR2 FQGNSA. V shed 1 base and J shed 0 bases, with 7 bases lying between them. The CDR3 runs 14 residues. The CDR3 is CASSLGSSSYEQYF. Here the CDR3 DNA reads TGTGCCAGCAGCTTAGGGTCCAGCTCCTACGAGCAGTACTTC.

This clone was picked up a small number of times. The rearrangement joins TRBV6-1 to TRBJ2-5, with TRBD2 as a possible D gene (6 bases). The CDR3 totals 12 residues. V was pared by 6 bases and J by 4 bases, with 9 bases between. In germline, CDR1 is MNHNS, CDR2 SASEGT. CDR3 in DNA: TGTGCCAGCAGGACCGGGGGAGAGACCCAGTACTTC. It translates to CASRTGGETQYF.

The rearrangement uses TRBV4-2 and TRBJ2-5; perhaps TRBD1 as D (5 bases). The CDR3 is 13 amino acids. The V end was cut by 4 bases, the J end by 5 bases, with 11 bases between. Germline CDR1 reads LGHNA; CDR2 reads YNFKEQ. The CDR3 loop reads CASSPPGQETQYF. The CDR3, as DNA: TGTGCCAGCAGCCCGCCAGGGCAGGAGACCCAGTACTTC.

The sample holds one count of this clone. The chain joins TRBV6-6 to TRBJ1-3; D is undetermined. This CDR3 is built from 12 residues. Trimming left V 7 bases short and J 4 bases short, with 8 bases between. Germline CDR1 MNHNY, CDR2 SVGAGI (reference sequence). The CDR3 DNA reads TGTGCCAGCACGGAGGGAGGAAACACCATATATTTT. Translating it yields CASTEGGNTIYF.

The rearrangement joins TRBV29-1 to TRBJ1-2, with D perhaps matching TRBD1 (6 bases). The CDR3 sequence is 17 residues long. The ends were cut back, 5 bases at V and 8 bases at J, with 30 bases in the middle. Germline-derived CDR1 and CDR2 are SQVTM and ANQGSEA. CDR3 sequence (DNA): TGCAGCGTTCAGAAATTATACGGACTGGAGGATGGGGGCGGCTACACCTTC. It specifies CSVQKLYGLEDGGGYTF.

The gene calls are TRBV6-5 and TRBJ2-3; possible D gene TRBD2, 6 bases. From germline, CDR1 is MNHEY and CDR2 SVGAGI. The CDR3 is 13 amino acids. V lost 8 bases to trimming and J lost 5 bases, with 14 bases between them. The CDR3 DNA sequence: TGTGCCAGCCGACTAGACGGTAGAGATACGCAGTATTTT. Translating gives CASRLDGRDTQYF.

This clone was observed a handful of times. V and J are TRBV30 and TRBJ2-5, with 9 bases lining up with TRBD2. Germline V CDR1 and CDR2: GTSNPN, SVGIG (reference sequence). The V segment lost 3 bases and the J segment 3 bases; nucleotides outside the gene matches: 8. The CDR3 loop spans 15 amino acids. CDR3 in DNA: TGTGCCTGGAGGGGGAAATTAGCGGGGGAAGAGACCCAGTACTTC. This encodes CAWRGKLAGEETQYF.

This clone has just a few counts. The rearrangement links TRBV14 to TRBJ2-5; 7 nucleotides agree with TRBD1. This CDR3 spans 14 amino acids. In germline, CDR1 is SGHDN, CDR2 FVKESK. Trimming at V came to 4 bases and at J to 5 bases, leaving 7 bases not matched to a gene. CDR3 sequence reads: CASSRNRGMETQYF. In nucleotides, the CDR3 is TGTGCCAGCAGCCGTAACAGGGGAATGGAGACCCAGTACTTC.

This CDR3 reads CASSELVGLASYEQYF. The CDR3 DNA reads as TGTGCCAGCAGTGAACTCGTTGGACTAGCCTCCTACGAGCAGTACTTC. The V call is TRBV6-1, the J call TRBJ2-7, with 8 bases aligning to TRBD2. V lost 2 bases to trimming and J lost 0 bases; unmatched junction nucleotides: 6. The CDR3 extends over 16 amino acids. Germline assignment: CDR1 MNHNS and CDR2 SASEGT.

There are a few counts of this clone. The rearrangement links TRBV13 to TRBJ1-1; D is unresolved. Germline CDR1 is PRHDT and CDR2 is FYEKMQ (reference sequence). The CDR3 is 13 amino acids. Trimming removed 1 base at V and 7 bases at J, with 10 bases between. In nucleotides, the CDR3 is TGTGCCAGCAGCTTAGAGCAGCGCATTGAAGCTTTCTTT. Its translation is CASSLEQRIEAFF.

The sample holds a few counts of this clone. This chain joins TRBV4-3 and TRBJ2-5, with 10 bases identical to TRBD1. Germline CDR1 reads LGHNA; CDR2 reads YSLEER. The CDR3 sequence is 17 residues long. Trimming took 4 bases from V and 4 from J; bases not matched to a gene: 12. CDR3 residues: CASSPNRDRGGGETQYF. In DNA form, the CDR3 reads TGCGCCAGCAGCCCGAATCGGGACAGGGGTGGTGGAGAGACCCAGTACTTC.

This chain connects TRBV5-1 to TRBJ1-2; D is unresolved. The CDR3 has 13 residues. V lost 4 bases to trimming and J lost 2 bases, with 9 bases between them. Germline CDR1 SGHRS, CDR2 YFSETQ. CDR3 nucleotide sequence: TGCGCCAGCAGCCGCGGGATAAACTATGGCTACACCTTC. Its protein is CASSRGINYGYTF.

This rearrangement joins TRBV7-9 to TRBJ2-5; D unclear. This CDR3 is 13 amino acids long. From germline, CDR1 is SEHNR and CDR2 FQNEAQ (reference sequence). V lost 2 bases and J 4 bases, leaving 8 bases between the germline ends. The CDR3 nucleotides are TGTGCCAGCAGCTTATGGTTCGGAGAGACCCAGTACTTC. It codes for CASSLWFGETQYF.

The chain employs TRBV7-3 and TRBJ2-1; a possible D gene is TRBD1 (5 bases). The CDR3 totals 15 residues. The V and J ends lost 5 bases and 0 bases respectively, with 11 bases between them. Germline values: CDR1 SGHTA, CDR2 FQGTGA. CDR3 sequence (DNA): TGTGCCAGCAGCGCCGGACATGACTCCTACAATGAGCAGTTCTTC. It encodes CASSAGHDSYNEQFF. Drawing the rest from reference TRBV7-3 and TRBJ2-1, the complete variable domain is GAGVSQTPSNKVTEKGKYVELRCDPISGHTALYWYRQSLGQGPEFLIYFQGTGAADDSGLPNDRFFAVRPEGSVSTLKIQRTERGDSAVYLCASSAGHDSYNEQFFGPGTRLTVL.

This clone was recorded only once. V and J are TRBV5-1 and TRBJ2-2; 8 bases map to TRBD1. J was trimmed by 5 bases and V by 4 bases; bases with no gene match: 7. The CDR3 extends over 15 amino acids. The germline V gene encodes CDR1 SGHRS and CDR2 YFSETQ. This CDR3 reads CASSKDRDGTGELFF. The CDR3 region has the DNA TGCGCCAGCAGCAAGGACAGGGATGGAACCGGGGAGCTGTTTTTT.

This clone has a handful of counts. The V gene is TRBV19, the J gene TRBJ2-3, with 14 bases lining up with TRBD2. Germline CDR1 and CDR2: LNHDA and SQIVND (reference sequence). V lost 1 base to trimming and J lost 5 bases; unmatched junction nucleotides: 2. The CDR3 runs 16 residues. CDR3 sequence: CASSIAGLAGEDTQYF. DNA of the CDR3: TGTGCCAGTAGTATAGCGGGACTAGCGGGAGAAGATACGCAGTATTTT.

V is TRBV7-2 and J is TRBJ1-3; no firm D call. The V gene's germline CDR1 is SGHTA and CDR2 FQGNSA. CDR3 size: 15 residues. Trimming stripped 1 base from V and 0 bases from J, with 7 bases between. In nucleotides, the CDR3 is TGTGCCAGCAGCTTAGACGGGAGCTCTGGAAACACCATATATTTT. Protein: CASSLDGSSGNTIYF.

This chain connects TRBV5-3 to TRBJ1-4, with 8 bases lining up with TRBD1. TRBV5-3 is reported as an ORF; its role is uncertain. The trim removed 4 bases at V and 7 bases at J, leaving 9 bases unmatched. The CDR3 is 15 residues long. The CDR3 is CARSKGQAWVEKLFF. The CDR3 coding sequence is TGTGCCAGAAGCAAGGGACAGGCGTGGGTTGAAAAACTGTTTTTT.

Turning to this clone: The sample holds other DNA sequences that translate to the same CDR3. The CDR3 spells CASSPGQNTEAFF. The CDR3, as DNA: TGTGCCAGCTCACCGGGACAGAACACTGAAGCTTTCTTT. The chain has TRBV18 and TRBJ1-1, with D perhaps matching TRBD1 (6 bases). The CDR3 is made up of 13 amino acids. Looked up from germline, CDR1 is KGHSH and CDR2 is LQKENI. V shed 3 bases and J shed 1 base, with 6 bases lying between them.